This TCR beta chain was sequenced for a study of T cell repertoires in cytomegalovirus infection. Study information: Matching HLA type, along with CMV infection, was indicated by public TCR beta signatures.

In regard to this clonotype: Its antigen is currently unknown.

Germline V lookup: CDR1 SQVTM, CDR2 ANQGSEA. V was cut by 0 bases and J by 4 bases, with 12 bases left in between. The CDR3 is made up of 14 amino acids. General study findings and limits: Dominating the ex vivo response were TCR beta clonotypes that were CMV-specific and HLA-C-restricted.

Via MiXCR, TCRdb re-called the reads, giving one row per CDR3 protein. The table has hundreds of thousands of distinct CDR3 sequences, about 10% seen once. The sequence came from a human donor in good health (CMV status not recorded). Some clones in this sample may be carry-over from other donors' samples. The rearrangement uses TRBV29-1 and TRBJ1-2; maybe TRBD1 (5 bases). Material: PBMCs. CDR3 nucleotide sequence: TGCAGCGTTGAAGATCAACAGGCCTCCTATGGCTACACCTTC. Its protein is CSVEDQQASYGYTF.